This is a list of T cell receptor beta chains from one sample in a study of T cell responses to AZD1222 COVID-19 vaccine. TCRdb's table, derived via immunoSEQ multiplex PCR, lists solely in-frame clones and lacks some. The data show 150,000 to 200,000 clones, with about 91% seen just once and approximately 4.8% held by the top ten. The specimen comprised peripheral blood, sampled on day 0 of AZD1222 vaccination. The receptors derive from an adult in good health. Both conserved end residues are part of each CDR3. The order of the fields is J gene, clone size, D gene, V gene, CDR3 DNA, CDR3 protein. A D gene is named only where the DNA matches it firmly. Clone size is stated in some rows and not others, as once, few, many or a class when expanded.

j_gene: TRBJ1-1
abundance: .
d_gene: .
v_gene: TRBV7-3
CDR3nt: TGTGCCAGCAGCTTAAATGGGGGGAACACTGAAGCTTTCTTT
CDR3aa: CASSLNGGNTEAFF

j_gene: TRBJ1-5
abundance: .
d_gene: .
v_gene: TRBV10-3
CDR3nt: TGTGCCATCAGTGAGCGAGGGGGGAGCCAGCCCCAGCATTTT
CDR3aa: CAISERGGSQPQHF

j_gene: TRBJ2-7
abundance: .
d_gene: .
v_gene: TRBV7-3
CDR3nt: TGTGCCAGCAGCTTAGGAGGGCGCGGGTACGAGCAGTACTTC
CDR3aa: CASSLGGRGYEQYF

j_gene: TRBJ1-3
abundance: .
d_gene: .
v_gene: TRBV4-1
CDR3nt: TGCGCCAGCAGCCAAGTCCCTGGGGTGGGGCCAGGCTCTGGAAACACCATATATTTT
CDR3aa: CASSQVPGVGPGSGNTIYF

j_gene: TRBJ2-3
abundance: .
d_gene: .
v_gene: TRBV6-5
CDR3nt: TGTGCCAGCTCCGGTGAGGGGGGCACAGATACGCAGTATTTT
CDR3aa: CASSGEGGTDTQYF

j_gene: TRBJ1-5
abundance: .
d_gene: .
v_gene: TRBV28
CDR3nt: TGTGCCAGCAGTTCCCCTTATAGCAATCAGCCCCAGCATTTT
CDR3aa: CASSSPYSNQPQHF

j_gene: TRBJ2-7
abundance: .
d_gene: .
v_gene: TRBV28
CDR3nt: TGTGCCAGCACCGGGCCCCAGAATAGGTACCCCGAGCAGTACTTC
CDR3aa: CASTGPQNRYPEQYF

j_gene: TRBJ1-6
abundance: .
d_gene: .
v_gene: TRBV12-3/TRBV12-4
CDR3nt: TGTGCCAGCAGGAACAGGGAAAGTTCACCCCTCCACTTT
CDR3aa: CASRNRESSPLHF

j_gene: TRBJ1-5
abundance: .
d_gene: .
v_gene: TRBV28
CDR3nt: TGTGCCGCGAAGGAGGGAGGTCAGCCCCAGCATTTT
CDR3aa: CAAKEGGQPQHF

j_gene: TRBJ2-2
abundance: .
d_gene: TRBD1
v_gene: TRBV24-1
CDR3nt: TGTGCCACCTCCGCGACAGGGGATTACGACGGGGAGCTGTTTTTT
CDR3aa: CATSATGDYDGELFF

j_gene: TRBJ2-7
abundance: .
d_gene: TRBD1
v_gene: TRBV6-1
CDR3nt: TGTGCCAGCAGTGGACCGGGACAGGGGCCGTTCTACGAGCAGTACTTC
CDR3aa: CASSGPGQGPFYEQYF

j_gene: TRBJ2-6
abundance: .
d_gene: .
v_gene: TRBV6-1
CDR3nt: TGTGCCAGCAGTGAAGCAACAGCTGGGGCCAACGTCCTGACTTTC
CDR3aa: CASSEATAGANVLTF

j_gene: TRBJ1-1
abundance: .
d_gene: TRBD1
v_gene: TRBV5-4
CDR3nt: TGTGCCAGCAGCAAAGGGGGCAACACTGAAGCTTTCTTT
CDR3aa: CASSKGGNTEAFF

j_gene: TRBJ2-7
abundance: .
d_gene: .
v_gene: TRBV5-4
CDR3nt: TGTGCCAGCAGTGTTATAGGGGGTCTTGGCGAGCAGTACTTC
CDR3aa: CASSVIGGLGEQYF

j_gene: TRBJ1-3
abundance: .
d_gene: .
v_gene: TRBV21-1
CDR3nt: TGTGCCAGTACCATCTCCGGGGCCGGAAACACCATATATTTT
CDR3aa: CASTISGAGNTIYF

j_gene: TRBJ2-2
abundance: .
d_gene: .
v_gene: TRBV11-3
CDR3nt: TGTGCCAGCAGCGTAGGGGGACTGAACACCGGGGAGCTGTTTTTT
CDR3aa: CASSVGGLNTGELFF

j_gene: TRBJ2-7
abundance: .
d_gene: TRBD1
v_gene: TRBV7-6
CDR3nt: TGTGCCAGCAGCTTAGAGGGACAGGGGTTTCGCGAGCAGTACTTC
CDR3aa: CASSLEGQGFREQYF

j_gene: TRBJ1-2
abundance: .
d_gene: .
v_gene: TRBV5-4
CDR3nt: TGTGCCAGCAGCTTTGGGACACCAGCTAACTATGGCTACACCTTC
CDR3aa: CASSFGTPANYGYTF

j_gene: TRBJ2-3
abundance: .
d_gene: TRBD2
v_gene: TRBV7-9
CDR3nt: TGTGCCAGCAGCTTAGGCCAGACGCGGGAGGGGTCAGATACGCAGTATTTT
CDR3aa: CASSLGQTREGSDTQYF

j_gene: TRBJ1-2
abundance: .
d_gene: TRBD1
v_gene: TRBV18
CDR3nt: TGTGCCAGCTCACCAAGGGGACAGACAGACTATGGCTACACCTTC
CDR3aa: CASSPRGQTDYGYTF

j_gene: TRBJ1-2
abundance: .
d_gene: .
v_gene: TRBV7-2
CDR3nt: TGTGCCAGCAGCCTTAACTATGGCTACACCTTC
CDR3aa: CASSLNYGYTF

j_gene: TRBJ2-7
abundance: .
d_gene: .
v_gene: TRBV19
CDR3nt: TGTGCCAGTAGCAGCAAAGCCTACGAGCAGTACTTC
CDR3aa: CASSSKAYEQYF

j_gene: TRBJ2-7
abundance: .
d_gene: .
v_gene: TRBV18
CDR3nt: TGTGCCAGCTCAGACCCAAAAGGCTCCTACGAGCAGTACTTC
CDR3aa: CASSDPKGSYEQYF

j_gene: TRBJ2-1
abundance: .
d_gene: TRBD1
v_gene: TRBV9
CDR3nt: TGTGCCAGCAGCTTATCCGGGACAGGGTACAATGAGCAGTTCTTC
CDR3aa: CASSLSGTGYNEQFF

j_gene: TRBJ2-3
abundance: .
d_gene: TRBD1
v_gene: TRBV13
CDR3nt: TGTGCCAGCAGCTCGACAGGGTCTAGCACAGATACGCAGTATTTT
CDR3aa: CASSSTGSSTDTQYF

j_gene: TRBJ2-3
abundance: .
d_gene: .
v_gene: TRBV7-3
CDR3nt: TGTGCCAGCAGCTCCTACGGGGATACGCAGTATTTT
CDR3aa: CASSSYGDTQYF

j_gene: TRBJ2-1
abundance: .
d_gene: TRBD1
v_gene: TRBV12-3/TRBV12-4
CDR3nt: TGTGCCAGCAGCCCCGGGACAGTCAATGAGCAGTTCTTC
CDR3aa: CASSPGTVNEQFF

j_gene: TRBJ2-1
abundance: few
d_gene: TRBD1
v_gene: TRBV6-6
CDR3nt: TGTGCCAGCAGACCTCGGACAGGGAAACACAATGAGCAGTTCTTC
CDR3aa: CASRPRTGKHNEQFF

j_gene: TRBJ1-2
abundance: .
d_gene: .
v_gene: TRBV27
CDR3nt: TGTGCCAGCAGTTTTCCGCGGGGCTACACCTTC
CDR3aa: CASSFPRGYTF

j_gene: TRBJ1-6
abundance: .
d_gene: .
v_gene: TRBV30
CDR3nt: TGTGCCTGGGGACCCGGACAGTATAATTCACCCCTCCACTTT
CDR3aa: CAWGPGQYNSPLHF

j_gene: TRBJ2-1
abundance: .
d_gene: .
v_gene: TRBV6-4
CDR3nt: TGTGCCAGCAGTGCCGGAACAGGGGAGCAGTTCTTC
CDR3aa: CASSAGTGEQFF

j_gene: TRBJ2-2
abundance: .
d_gene: .
v_gene: TRBV7-9
CDR3nt: TGTGCCAGCGCCAGGGGAGGTCAGACCGGGGAGCTGTTTTTT
CDR3aa: CASARGGQTGELFF

j_gene: TRBJ2-6
abundance: .
d_gene: .
v_gene: TRBV21-1
CDR3nt: TGTGCCAGCAGCCCACGTCAGGGCAGTCTCAGCTCTGGGGCCAACGTCCTGACTTTC
CDR3aa: CASSPRQGSLSSGANVLTF

j_gene: TRBJ2-5
abundance: .
d_gene: TRBD1
v_gene: TRBV27
CDR3nt: TGTGCCAGCAGTTTTTGGACAGGGGGGGAAGAGACCCAGTACTTC
CDR3aa: CASSFWTGGEETQYF

j_gene: TRBJ2-7
abundance: .
d_gene: .
v_gene: TRBV6-2/TRBV6-3
CDR3nt: TGTGCCAGCAGTCGAAAGGACGAGCAGTACTTC
CDR3aa: CASSRKDEQYF

j_gene: TRBJ2-3
abundance: .
d_gene: TRBD2
v_gene: TRBV14
CDR3nt: TGTGCCAGCAGCCCCCAACTAGCGAACACAGATACGCAGTATTTT
CDR3aa: CASSPQLANTDTQYF

j_gene: TRBJ1-2
abundance: .
d_gene: TRBD1
v_gene: TRBV13
CDR3nt: TGTGCCAGCAGCTTAGGAAGACGTCACAGGGGAAACTATGGCTACACCTTC
CDR3aa: CASSLGRRHRGNYGYTF

j_gene: TRBJ2-1
abundance: .
d_gene: TRBD1
v_gene: TRBV11-2
CDR3nt: TGTGCCAGCAGCCCGGGACAGGAGTACAATGAGCAGTTCTTC
CDR3aa: CASSPGQEYNEQFF

j_gene: TRBJ1-5
abundance: .
d_gene: .
v_gene: TRBV18
CDR3nt: TGTGCCAGCTCACCAGAAGGCAGATTTCAGCCCCAGCATTTT
CDR3aa: CASSPEGRFQPQHF

j_gene: TRBJ1-6
abundance: .
d_gene: TRBD1
v_gene: TRBV5-6
CDR3nt: TGTGCCAGCAGCTTGTTAAGGGGACAGGGTAATTCACCCCTCCACTTT
CDR3aa: CASSLLRGQGNSPLHF